Described below is a single T cell receptor beta chain sequence and its context. What it recognizes is unknown. This CDR3 contains 18 residues. The V and J ends lost 0 bases and 0 bases respectively, with 16 bases between them. Germline V lookup: CDR1 SGDLS, CDR2 YYNGEE. Libraries were prepared by immunoSEQ multiplex PCR; TCRdb keeps only in-frame clonotypes and omits some of them. The profile shows under 80,000 clones, 60% to 75% of them singletons. Antigen-specific CD4+ T cells expanded by the ViraFEST assay with viral peptide pools were then sequenced. Culture proceeded for under twelve days, and CD4+ T cells were then isolated. Participants were given two doses of BNT162b2 or mRNA-1273 vaccine. None of the vaccinated had previously contracted SARS-CoV-2, and their nucleocapsid antibodies tested negative. This entry is derived from a study of vaccination effects on CD4 cells after COVID-19. For the study at large: Post-vaccine sampling took place a median of 72 days after the second dose.

Sequenced material: CD4+ T cells from PBMCs cultured with HCoV-229E spike peptides, taken after COVID-19 vaccination. This sequence was found in a human donor who received a COVID-19 vaccine. J is TRBJ1-3 and V is TRBV9; possibly TRBD1 for D (6 bases). In DNA, the CDR3 is TGTGCCAGCAGCGTAGATTCAGGGGACCGCTCCTCTGGAAACACCATATATTTT. Translation gives CASSVDSGDRSSGNTIYF.